This T cell receptor (beta chain) originates from a study of technical replicates of blood from a few donors. Assay used: immunoSEQ multiplex PCR; TCRdb lists only in-frame clones, some missing. The sample holds approximately 45,000 clones, around 96% seen once. This clone showed up just once. This CDR3 has 15 residues. Per the germline V gene, CDR1 is SGHNT and CDR2 is YYREEE (reference sequence). Trimming took 3 bases from V and 7 from J, leaving 17 bases between them. Sequenced: T cells isolated from PBMCs. The chain employs TRBV5-4 and TRBJ2-1; D possibly corresponds to TRBD2 (7 bases). This clonotype originated in a human donor in good health. The CDR3 DNA reads TGTGCCAGCAGCTGGGGGCTAGCGGAGGCGAATGAGCAGTTCTTC. It is translated as CASSWGLAEANEQFF. Variable domain in full (rest from reference TRBV5-4 and TRBJ2-1): ETGVTQSPTHLIKTRGQQVTLRCSSQSGHNTVSWYQQALGQGPQFIFQYYREEENGRGNFPPRFSGLQFPNYSSELNVNALELDDSALYLCASSWGLAEANEQFFGPGTRLTVL.